This entry lists 32 T cell receptor beta chains sequenced from one sample in a study of T-cell memory formation after mild COVID-19. One entry per CDR3 protein, called by TCRdb with MiXCR from the 5' RACE reads. This sample has about 81,000 distinct CDR3 sequences, with roughly 25% found just once. Sequenced material: PBMCs or a T cell subset sorted from them (not recorded which). The receptor source for this set is a man in his late teens or twenties who had mild COVID-19 (a few samples of this study predate the infection). Cell type and time point are not known.

The J gene is TRBJ1-5, the V gene TRBV7-8, with D perhaps matching TRBD1 (5 bases). Germline V gene lookup returns CDR1 SGHVS and CDR2 FQNEAQ. The CDR3 contains 15 residues. Trimming pared 4 bases from V and 9 bases from J, leaving 19 bases between. The CDR3 spells CASSSGPRYNSPQHF. DNA of the CDR3: TGTGCCAGCAGCTCGGGACCGCGATATAATTCGCCCCAGCATTTT. Drawing the rest from reference TRBV7-8 and TRBJ1-5, the complete variable domain is GAGVSQSPRYKVAKRGQDVALRCDPISGHVSLFWYQQALGQGPEFLTYFQNEAQLDKSGLPSDRFFAERPEGSVSTLKIQRTQQEDSAVYLCASSSGPRYNSPQHFGDGTRLSIL.

The rearrangement links TRBV25-1 to TRBJ1-5; no definite D call. Germline assignment: CDR1 MGHDK and CDR2 SYGVNS. The CDR3 length is 11 residues. V was trimmed by 3 bases and J by 9 bases, leaving 6 bases between them. The CDR3 nucleotides are TGTGCCAGCAGTGATCGGGGGCCCCAGCATTTT. Translated: CASSDRGPQHF.

This clonotype was detected ten times or more. This chain links TRBV21-1 with TRBJ1-2; TRBD1 is the table's D call, not checked against the DNA. TRBV21-1 is an annotated pseudogene. The CDR3 length is 13 residues. The CDR3 coding sequence is TGTGCCAGCAGACGGGACGGGATTGGGGGCTACACCTTC. This encodes CASRRDGIGGYTF.

This clonotype has a single count. The CDR3 bases are TGTGCCAGCAGTCCCACCGCGGAAAAACTGTTTTTT. It codes for CASSPTAEKLFF. The chain has TRBV7-9 and TRBJ1-4; unclear D gene. This CDR3 spans 12 amino acids. From germline, CDR1 is SEHNR and CDR2 FQNEAQ (reference sequence). Trimming took 6 bases from V and 8 from J, leaving 10 bases between them.

The chain couples TRBV12-3 or TRBV12-4 to TRBJ2-1; TRBD1 might be the D (5 bases). Trimming left V 7 bases short and J 3 bases short, with 7 bases between. The CDR3 is 12 residues long. In nucleotides, the CDR3 is TGTGCCAGCAAAGACAGCTACAATGAGCAGTTCTTC. It codes for CASKDSYNEQFF.

This chain links TRBV5-6 with TRBJ2-2; tentatively, D is TRBD1 (5 bases). V lost 4 bases, J lost 7 bases, and 14 bases lay in between. Germline CDR1 is SGHDT and CDR2 is YYEEEE. The CDR3 is 14 residues long. The DNA of the CDR3 is TGTGCCAGCAGCAACAACAGGCCCCACGGGGAGCTGTTTTTT. Amino acid sequence: CASSNNRPHGELFF.

The rearrangement joins TRBV27 to TRBJ2-1, with 8 bases that match TRBD2. With 6 bases clipped from V and 4 bases from J, the junction kept 14 bases outside the gene matches. Germline values: CDR1 MNHEY, CDR2 SMNVEV (reference sequence). This CDR3 contains 17 residues. CDR3 region: CASRKGGAGGPYNEQFF. The CDR3 DNA reads as TGTGCCAGCAGAAAGGGCGGGGCGGGGGGCCCTTACAATGAGCAGTTCTTC.

The CDR3 sequence: CSVEDTAGYEQFF. DNA for the CDR3: TGCAGCGTTGAGGACACCGCGGGCTATGAGCAGTTCTTC. V is TRBV29-1 and J is TRBJ2-1; D tentatively reads TRBD1 or TRBD2 (5 bases each). The CDR3 is made up of 13 amino acids. V was pared by 3 bases and J by 8 bases, with 14 bases between. The germline V gene has CDR1 SQVTM and CDR2 ANQGSEA.

The V gene is TRBV6-6, the J gene TRBJ2-2, with D tentatively TRBD2 (6 bases). The CDR3 runs to 13 residues. The germline gives CDR1 MNHNY, CDR2 SVGAGI (reference sequence). The V end was cut by 10 bases, the J end by 5 bases, with 14 bases between. The CDR3 is CATKTGRTGELFF. The CDR3, as DNA: TGTGCCACCAAGACGGGGAGGACCGGGGAGCTGTTTTTT.

In its sample, this clonotype was seen many times. This rearrangement joins TRBV7-2 to TRBJ1-1; D perhaps matches TRBD1 (5 bases). Germline V gives CDR1 SGHTA, CDR2 FQGNSA. V lost 2 bases and J lost 4, with 17 bases in between. The CDR3 contains 16 residues. The chain's CDR3 is CASSLWPSSRGTEAFF. CDR3 in DNA: TGTGCCAGCAGCTTATGGCCATCCAGTAGGGGCACTGAAGCTTTCTTT.

J is TRBJ2-4 and V is TRBV12-3 or TRBV12-4; 7 nucleotides agree with TRBD2. The junction had 6 bases not matched to a gene; V was cut back by 5 bases and J by 11 bases. This CDR3 region has 12 residues. CDR3 residues: CASSPSGALQYF. The CDR3 DNA reads TGTGCCAGCAGTCCGAGCGGGGCCCTTCAGTACTTC.

The chain couples TRBV5-6 to TRBJ2-7; 9 nucleotides align to TRBD1. Germline CDR1 SGHDT, CDR2 YYEEEE. J was trimmed by 2 bases and V by 3 bases; bases with no gene match: 3. The CDR3 has 14 amino acids. The CDR3 DNA is TGTGCCAGCAGCTGGGGACAGGGAGCCTACGAGCAGTACTTC. It translates to CASSWGQGAYEQYF.

This clonotype was seen a few times. CDR3 region: CASSLGGQADTQYF. The CDR3 region has the DNA TGTGCCAGCAGCTTAGGGGGGCAGGCAGATACGCAGTATTTT. The chain employs TRBV7-8 and TRBJ2-3; D may be TRBD1 (6 bases). The CDR3 is made up of 14 amino acids. CDR1 is SGHVS and CDR2 is FQNEAQ in the germline V gene. The V end lost 1 base, the J end lost 4 bases, and 9 bases lay between the germline ends.

The chain employs TRBV15 and TRBJ1-5, with D hard to call. V was cut by 1 base and J by 5 bases, with 6 bases left in between. Looked up from germline, CDR1 is LNHNV and CDR2 is YYDKDF (reference sequence). The CDR3 consists of 13 residues. In nucleotides, the CDR3 is TGTGCCACCAGCAGAGGCGACTATCAGCCCCAGCATTTT. This encodes CATSRGDYQPQHF. The full variable domain, its missing parts supplied by reference TRBV15 and TRBJ1-5, is DAMVIQNPRYQVTQFGKPVTLSCSQTLNHNVMYWYQQKSSQAPKLLFHYYDKDFNNEADTPDNFQSRRPNTSFCFLDIRSPGLGDTAMYLCATSRGDYQPQHFGDGTRLSIL.

This clonotype occurred a few times. The V gene is TRBV5-1, the J gene TRBJ2-7; 8 bases are a match to TRBD1. Per germline, CDR1 SGHRS and CDR2 YFSETQ. This CDR3 comprises 13 residues. The ends lost 3 bases at V and 5 bases at J; junction bases unmatched: 4. CDR3 region: CASSWTGIDEQYF. In DNA form, the CDR3 reads TGCGCCAGCAGCTGGACAGGGATCGACGAGCAGTACTTC.

The DNA for the CDR3 is TGTGCCAGCAGCTTGGGACCTGAGCAGTTCTTC. The encoded protein is CASSLGPEQFF. J is TRBJ2-1 and V is TRBV7-2, with D perhaps matching TRBD1 or TRBD2 (5 bases each). Looked up from germline, CDR1 is SGHTA and CDR2 is FQGNSA. The CDR3 has 11 amino acids. Trimming pared 3 bases from V and 9 bases from J, leaving 6 bases between.

This rearrangement joins TRBV6-6 to TRBJ1-6; 9 positions match TRBD1. The V gene end was trimmed by 0 bases and the J gene end by 7 bases; junction bases not matched to a gene: 4. The CDR3 has 16 residues. Germline-derived CDR1 and CDR2 are MNHNY and SVGAGI (reference sequence). CDR3 bases: TGTGCCAGCAGTTACTCTTCGGGACAGGGAAATTCACCCCTCCACTTT. It codes for CASSYSSGQGNSPLHF.

The chain employs TRBV19 and TRBJ1-6; perhaps TRBD1 as D (5 bases). Between the trimmed V and J ends, which lost 11 bases and 10 bases, there was a span of 15 bases. This CDR3 comprises 12 residues. CDR1 is LNHDA and CDR2 is SQIVND in the germline V gene (reference sequence). The CDR3 loop reads CAAGAGRSPLHF. As DNA, the CDR3 is TGTGCCGCCGGGGCAGGGAGGTCACCCCTCCACTTT.

The chain has TRBV15 and TRBJ2-5, with 7 bases fitting TRBD2. CDR3 length: 15 residues. Germline assignment: CDR1 LNHNV and CDR2 YYDKDF (reference sequence). V was pared by 0 bases and J by 10 bases, with 11 bases of the junction left unmatched. The CDR3 region is CATSRDLASGGIQYF. Here the CDR3 DNA reads TGTGCCACCAGCAGAGATTTGGCTAGCGGAGGAATCCAGTACTTC. Full variable domain (remainder filled in from reference TRBV15 and TRBJ2-5): DAMVIQNPRYQVTQFGKPVTLSCSQTLNHNVMYWYQQKSSQAPKLLFHYYDKDFNNEADTPDNFQSRRPNTSFCFLDIRSPGLGDTAMYLCATSRDLASGGIQYFGPGTRLLVL.

V is TRBV6-1 and J is TRBJ2-6, with D uncertain. Germline lookup yields CDR1 MNHNS and CDR2 SASEGT. This CDR3 comprises 14 residues. Between the trimmed V and J ends, which lost 3 bases and 1 base, there was a span of 4 bases. The CDR3 is CASSERSGANVLTF. As DNA, the CDR3 is TGTGCCAGCAGTGAGCGGTCTGGGGCCAACGTCCTGACTTTC.

The chain carries TRBV29-1 and TRBJ2-3; the D gene is possibly TRBD1 (5 bases). Germline V gives CDR1 SQVTM, CDR2 ANQGSEA. The CDR3 contains 15 residues. With 3 bases removed from V and 1 base from J, the gap between germline ends came to 14 bases. DNA of the CDR3: TGCAGCGTTGAGGCAGGGATCTGGGGCACAGATACGCAGTATTTT. Translating gives CSVEAGIWGTDTQYF.

This sequence joins TRBV5-5 and TRBJ1-1; the D is unclear. V was trimmed by 6 bases and J by 3 bases, leaving 3 bases between them. This CDR3 comprises 10 residues. The V gene's germline CDR1 is SGHKS and CDR2 YYEKEE (reference sequence). This CDR3 is CASIHTEAFF. The CDR3 region has the DNA TGTGCCAGCATCCACACTGAAGCTTTCTTT.

The sample holds a few counts of this clonotype. The V call is TRBV29-1, the J call TRBJ1-1, with 8 bases aligning to TRBD1. Germline assignment: CDR1 SQVTM and CDR2 ANQGSEA. V dropped 2 bases and J dropped 4; count of bases not matched to a gene: 6. The CDR3 runs to 14 residues. CDR3 in amino acids: CSVEWRTGSTEAFF. The CDR3 nucleotides read TGCAGCGTTGAATGGAGGACAGGGAGCACTGAAGCTTTCTTT. The full variable domain, its missing parts supplied by reference TRBV29-1 and TRBJ1-1, is SAVISQKPSRDICQRGTSLTIQCQVDSQVTMMFWYRQQPGQSLTLIATANQGSEATYESGFVIDKFPISRPNLTFSTLTVSNMSPEDSSIYLCSVEWRTGSTEAFFGQGTRLTVV.

This clonotype was observed a handful of times. V gene TRBV9 combines with J gene TRBJ1-2, with 10 positions matching TRBD1. Germline values: CDR1 SGDLS, CDR2 YYNGEE. This CDR3 has 16 amino acids. J lost 3 bases, V lost 4 bases, and 9 bases had no gene match. CDR3 DNA sequence: TGTGCCAGCAGCCTGCCGAGCGGACAGGGGGACTATGGCTACACCTTC. This sequence encodes CASSLPSGQGDYGYTF. Variable domain in full (rest from reference TRBV9 and TRBJ1-2): DSGVTQTPKHLITATGQRVTLRCSPRSGDLSVYWYQQSLDQGLQFLIQYYNGEERAKGNILERFSAQQFPDLHSELNLSSLELGDSALYFCASSLPSGQGDYGYTFGSGTRLTVV.

This rearrangement joins TRBV11-2 to TRBJ1-1, with D tentatively TRBD1 (6 bases). Germline CDR1 reads SGHAT; CDR2 reads FQNNGV. This CDR3 contains 13 residues. Trimming pared 5 bases from V and 3 bases from J, leaving 10 bases between. The CDR3 sequence is CASSHREHTEAFF. The CDR3 DNA reads as TGTGCCAGCAGCCACAGGGAGCACACTGAAGCTTTCTTT.

The J gene is TRBJ2-1, the V gene TRBV7-9; D gene ambiguous. Looked up from germline, CDR1 is SEHNR and CDR2 is FQNEAQ (reference sequence). CDR3 length: 13 residues. The V gene lost 5 bases and the J gene lost 12 bases, with 17 bases spanning the gap. CDR3 sequence reads: CASSPSVGPWQFF. The CDR3 DNA sequence: TGTGCCAGCAGCCCCTCAGTAGGGCCGTGGCAGTTCTTC.

This chain uses TRBV12-3 or TRBV12-4 with TRBJ2-5; D is unclear. The CDR3 consists of 13 residues. The V gene lost 4 bases and the J gene lost 5 bases, with 11 bases spanning the gap. CDR3 sequence (DNA): TGTGCCAGCAGTTGGGCGGCGGCGGAGACCCAGTACTTC. Its translation is CASSWAAAETQYF.

This clonotype was detected a few times. The chain couples TRBV9 to TRBJ2-2, with D uncertain. V dropped 3 bases and J dropped 2 bases, with 14 bases sitting between them. CDR1 is SGDLS, CDR2 YYNGEE, per germline. The CDR3 totals 16 residues. The chain's CDR3 is CASSDPRDPNTGELFF. The CDR3 coding sequence is TGTGCCAGCAGCGATCCGCGAGACCCCAACACCGGGGAGCTGTTTTTT.

This clonotype was found a few times. V is TRBV7-8 and J is TRBJ2-2; no definite D call. The length of the CDR3 is 14 residues. CDR1 SGHVS and CDR2 FQNEAQ come from the germline V gene. V was clipped by 7 bases and J by 0 bases, with 9 bases between them. This CDR3 reads CASIRDPNTGELFF. CDR3 DNA: TGTGCCAGCATAAGGGATCCGAACACCGGGGAGCTGTTTTTT.

The chain uses TRBV4-3 and TRBJ2-6, with D perhaps TRBD2 (5 bases). The CDR3 runs 18 residues. Trimming removed 1 base at V and 1 base at J, with 14 bases between. Germline V gene data show CDR1 as LGHNA and CDR2 as YSLEER. CDR3 sequence reads: CASSQVGGFPSGANVLTF. DNA of the CDR3: TGCGCCAGCAGCCAAGTGGGCGGGTTTCCATCTGGGGCCAACGTCCTGACTTTC.

The rearrangement uses TRBV7-9 and TRBJ2-5; TRBD1 matches at 10 bases. Germline V CDR1 and CDR2: SEHNR, FQNEAQ (reference sequence). This CDR3 region has 14 residues. Trimming removed 4 bases from V and 4 bases from J; junction bases left unmatched: 3. CDR3 bases: TGTGCCAGCAGCTCGGGACAGGGGCGAGAGACCCAGTACTTC. This encodes CASSSGQGRETQYF.

The chain uses TRBV2 and TRBJ2-1, with 8 nucleotides matching TRBD2. The CDR3 has 16 amino acids. Germline values: CDR1 SNHLY, CDR2 FYNNEI. After removal of 1 base from V and 3 bases from J, the junction contained 5 bases not matched to a gene. The CDR3 region has the DNA TGTGCCAGCAGTGAAGGAAGACTAGCGCACTACAATGAGCAGTTCTTC. Its translation is CASSEGRLAHYNEQFF.